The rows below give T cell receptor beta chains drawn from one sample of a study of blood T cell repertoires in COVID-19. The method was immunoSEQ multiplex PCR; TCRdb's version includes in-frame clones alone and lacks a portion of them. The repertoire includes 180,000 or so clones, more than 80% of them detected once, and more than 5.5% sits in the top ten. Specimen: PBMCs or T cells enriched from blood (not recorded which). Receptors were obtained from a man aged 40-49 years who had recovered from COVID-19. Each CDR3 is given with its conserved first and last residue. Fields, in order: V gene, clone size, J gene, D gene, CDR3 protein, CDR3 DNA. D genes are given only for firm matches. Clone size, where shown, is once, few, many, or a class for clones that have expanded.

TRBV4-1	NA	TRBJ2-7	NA	CASSQDSTVSYEQYF	TGCGCCAGCAGCCAAGATTCGACTGTATCTTACGAGCAGTACTTC
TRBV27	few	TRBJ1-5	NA	CASSPTDGVRPQHF	TGTGCCAGCAGCCCGACAGATGGAGTTAGGCCCCAGCATTTT
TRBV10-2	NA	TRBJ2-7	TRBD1	CASGTGPYEQYF	TGCGCCAGCGGGACAGGTCCCTACGAGCAGTACTTC
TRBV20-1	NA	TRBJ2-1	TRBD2	CSASKVASGSGNEQFF	TGCAGTGCTAGTAAAGTGGCTAGCGGGAGTGGTAATGAGCAGTTCTTC
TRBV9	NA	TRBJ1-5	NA	CASSVGQPDQPQHF	TGTGCCAGCAGCGTAGGACAACCTGATCAGCCCCAGCATTTT
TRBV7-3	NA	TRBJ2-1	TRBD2	CASSLIGTSGSNEQFF	TGTGCCAGCAGCTTAATAGGGACTAGCGGATCTAATGAGCAGTTCTTC
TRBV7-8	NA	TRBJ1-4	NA	CASSLALGGNEKLFF	TGTGCCAGCAGCTTAGCGTTAGGGGGAAATGAAAAACTGTTTTTT
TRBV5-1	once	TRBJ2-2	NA	CASSLGEAGELFF	TGCGCCAGCAGCTTGGGAGAGGCCGGGGAGCTGTTTTTT
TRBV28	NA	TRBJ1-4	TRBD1	CASSFLTGGGEKLFF	TGTGCCAGCAGTTTCCTTACAGGGGGTGGTGAAAAACTGTTTTTT
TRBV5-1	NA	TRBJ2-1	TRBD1	CASSPGQGALDEQFF	TGCGCCAGCAGCCCGGGACAGGGGGCTTTGGATGAGCAGTTCTTC
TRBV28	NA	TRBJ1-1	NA	CASSSSNTEAFF	TGTGCCAGCAGTTCCTCCAACACTGAAGCTTTCTTT
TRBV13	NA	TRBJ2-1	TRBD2	CASSFQRGSYNEQFF	TGTGCCAGCAGCTTCCAGCGGGGGAGTTACAATGAGCAGTTCTTC
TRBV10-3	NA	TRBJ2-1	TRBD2	CAIRVGGNNEQFF	TGTGCCATCCGGGTGGGGGGGAACAATGAGCAGTTCTTC
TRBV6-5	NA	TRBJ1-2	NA	CASSYSRWGQFYGYTF	TGTGCCAGCAGTTACTCCCGGTGGGGGCAGTTCTATGGCTACACCTTC
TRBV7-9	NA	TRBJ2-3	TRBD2	CASSQTSGGLGDTQYF	TGTGCCAGCAGCCAAACTAGCGGGGGGCTTGGAGATACGCAGTATTTT
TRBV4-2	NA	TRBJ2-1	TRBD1	CASSQTGTASYNEQFF	TGTGCCAGCAGCCAAACCGGGACAGCCTCCTACAATGAGCAGTTCTTC
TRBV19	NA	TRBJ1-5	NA	CASSIDVQGRNFGQPQHF	TGTGCCAGTAGTATAGACGTACAGGGAAGGAATTTTGGTCAGCCCCAGCATTTT
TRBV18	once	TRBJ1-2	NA	CASSPSAVGYYGYTF	TGTGCCAGCTCACCCTCAGCGGTCGGATACTATGGCTACACCTTC
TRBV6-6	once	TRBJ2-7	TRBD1	CASTGQGPLSYEQYF	TGTGCCAGCACCGGACAGGGACCCCTCTCCTACGAGCAGTACTTC
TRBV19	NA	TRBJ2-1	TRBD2	CASSTIVGGRYNEQFF	TGTGCCAGTAGTACCATAGTGGGGGGGAGGTACAATGAGCAGTTCTTC
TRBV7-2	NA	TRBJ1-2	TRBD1	CASSLDRAQGYTF	TGTGCCAGCAGCCTCGACAGGGCGCAAGGCTACACCTTC
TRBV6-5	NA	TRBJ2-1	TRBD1	CAATGGLSYNEQFF	TGTGCCGCCACAGGGGGCCTGTCCTACAATGAGCAGTTCTTC
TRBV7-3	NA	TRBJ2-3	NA	CASDSGASTDTQYF	TGTGCCAGCGACTCAGGGGCTAGCACAGATACGCAGTATTTT
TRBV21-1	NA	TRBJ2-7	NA	CASSSRGCGDGYYSYEQYF	TGTGCCAGCAGCTCTCGGGGGTGTGGGGACGGATACTACTCCTACGAGCAGTACTTC